These T cell receptor beta chains were read from a single sample in a study of CD8+ T cells in alopecia areata. Profiled with immunoSEQ multiplex PCR; TCRdb holds only in-frame clones, not every one. Of around 100,000 clones listed, about 71% are singletons. This sample comprised CD8+ T cells sorted from blood, obtained between weeks 43 and 45, from a patient treated with tofacitinib. The receptors were gathered from a human donor with alopecia areata. CDR3s include the opening cysteine and the closing phenylalanine or tryptophan. A D gene is named only where the DNA matches it firmly. Some rows mark clone size as missing; the rest say once, few, many or name a class of expanded clone.

abundance: once
d_gene: .
v_gene: TRBV6-6
j_gene: TRBJ2-2
CDR3aa: CASSYSRDWGIGELFF
CDR3nt: TGTGCCAGCAGTTACTCCCGGGACTGGGGCATCGGGGAGCTGTTTTTT

abundance: few
d_gene: .
v_gene: TRBV7-2
j_gene: TRBJ1-1
CDR3aa: CASSPSPWTAMNTEAFF
CDR3nt: TGTGCCAGCAGCCCCTCTCCATGGACAGCTATGAACACTGAAGCTTTCTTT

abundance: .
d_gene: .
v_gene: TRBV7-2
j_gene: TRBJ2-3
CDR3aa: CASSLVVGGPSTDTQYF
CDR3nt: TGTGCCAGCAGCTTAGTGGTCGGGGGGCCTAGCACAGATACGCAGTATTTT

abundance: .
d_gene: .
v_gene: TRBV2
j_gene: TRBJ1-1
CDR3aa: CASSTEGGGTEAFF
CDR3nt: TGTGCCAGCAGTACAGAGGGCGGGGGCACTGAAGCTTTCTTT

abundance: once
d_gene: .
v_gene: TRBV9
j_gene: TRBJ1-1
CDR3aa: CASSPHRVPNTEAFF
CDR3nt: TGTGCCAGCAGCCCCCATCGGGTCCCGAACACTGAAGCTTTCTTT

abundance: .
d_gene: .
v_gene: TRBV2
j_gene: TRBJ2-7
CDR3aa: CASMAEVHEQYF
CDR3nt: TGTGCCAGCATGGCGGAGGTCCACGAGCAGTACTTC

abundance: .
d_gene: TRBD1
v_gene: TRBV27
j_gene: TRBJ1-1
CDR3aa: CASSYRGGEAFF
CDR3nt: TGTGCCAGCAGTTACAGGGGGGGCGAAGCTTTCTTT

abundance: once
d_gene: .
v_gene: TRBV7-8
j_gene: TRBJ2-3
CDR3aa: CASSPPSSTDTQYF
CDR3nt: TGTGCCAGCAGCCCACCGTCTAGCACAGATACGCAGTATTTT

abundance: once
d_gene: .
v_gene: TRBV5-6
j_gene: TRBJ2-7
CDR3aa: CASSPGISYEQYF
CDR3nt: TGTGCCAGCAGCCCAGGAATTTCCTACGAGCAGTACTTC

abundance: many
d_gene: .
v_gene: TRBV11-3
j_gene: TRBJ2-2
CDR3aa: CASSFPGSEELFF
CDR3nt: TGTGCCAGCAGCTTCCCCGGGTCCGAAGAGCTGTTTTTT

abundance: .
d_gene: TRBD2
v_gene: TRBV10-3
j_gene: TRBJ2-2
CDR3aa: CATYSGEGPNTGELFF
CDR3nt: TGTGCCACATATAGCGGGGAAGGTCCGAACACCGGGGAGCTGTTTTTT

abundance: few
d_gene: .
v_gene: TRBV6-5
j_gene: TRBJ1-5
CDR3aa: CASSSRFGNQPQHF
CDR3nt: TGTGCCAGCAGTTCAAGGTTCGGCAATCAGCCCCAGCATTTT

abundance: .
d_gene: .
v_gene: TRBV29-1
j_gene: TRBJ1-1
CDR3aa: CSVYYPGENTEAFF
CDR3nt: TGCAGCGTATACTACCCTGGAGAGAACACTGAAGCTTTCTTT

abundance: .
d_gene: .
v_gene: TRBV29-1
j_gene: TRBJ2-1
CDR3aa: CSVEGPQDYNEQFF
CDR3nt: TGCAGCGTTGAAGGACCCCAGGACTACAATGAGCAGTTCTTC

abundance: .
d_gene: .
v_gene: TRBV6-1
j_gene: TRBJ1-2
CDR3aa: CASGRQDYGYTF
CDR3nt: TGTGCCAGCGGACGACAAGACTATGGCTACACCTTC

abundance: .
d_gene: .
v_gene: TRBV21-1
j_gene: TRBJ1-2
CDR3aa: CASNSFSLRGRVHGYTF
CDR3nt: TGTGCCAGCAACTCCTTCTCACTACGCGGCAGGGTTCATGGCTACACCTTC

abundance: .
d_gene: .
v_gene: TRBV29-1
j_gene: TRBJ1-4
CDR3aa: CSVQAPNEKLFF
CDR3nt: TGCAGCGTACAGGCCCCGAATGAAAAACTGTTTTTT

abundance: .
d_gene: TRBD1
v_gene: TRBV10-1
j_gene: TRBJ2-7
CDR3aa: CASSGTGGDYEQYF
CDR3nt: TGCGCCAGCAGTGGGACAGGGGGAGATTACGAGCAGTACTTC

abundance: .
d_gene: TRBD1
v_gene: TRBV4-3
j_gene: TRBJ1-2
CDR3aa: CASSQDTGDYGYTF
CDR3nt: TGCGCCAGCAGCCAAGATACAGGGGACTATGGCTACACCTTC

abundance: .
d_gene: TRBD1
v_gene: TRBV5-6
j_gene: TRBJ2-7
CDR3aa: CASSLATGVNEQYF
CDR3nt: TGTGCCAGCAGCTTGGCCACAGGGGTGAACGAGCAGTACTTC

abundance: .
d_gene: .
v_gene: TRBV7-9
j_gene: TRBJ2-3
CDR3aa: CASSLEGSADTQYF
CDR3nt: TGTGCCAGCAGCTTAGAGGGTTCCGCAGATACGCAGTATTTT

abundance: .
d_gene: .
v_gene: TRBV6-5
j_gene: TRBJ2-3
CDR3aa: CASSYSLDGDTDTQYF
CDR3nt: TGTGCCAGCAGTTACTCTTTGGACGGAGACACAGATACGCAGTATTTT